What follows are 5 T cell receptor beta chains derived from one specimen sequenced in a study of blood T cell repertoires in COVID-19. Only in-frame clones appear in the TCRdb table, and some are missing; sequencing was by immunoSEQ multiplex PCR. This table holds under 450,000 clones, over 65% found once. The sequenced material came from peripheral blood. The receptors stem from a human donor with acute or convalescent COVID-19. The donor label of this sample is uncertain.

The chain has TRBV4-1 and TRBJ1-4; D is possibly TRBD1 (5 bases). Germline CDR1 reads MGHRA; CDR2 reads YSYEKL. There are 14 residues in the CDR3. V was cut by 4 bases and J by 4 bases, with 10 bases left in between. This chain's CDR3 is CASSRQQVNEKLFF. CDR3 nucleotide sequence: TGCGCCAGCAGCCGCCAACAGGTTAATGAAAAACTGTTTTTT.

The chain uses TRBV7-9 and TRBJ1-3, with no clear D. Deletions cut 4 bases from V and 4 bases from J, with 14 bases between. The CDR3 is 15 amino acids. The germline V gene has CDR1 SEHNR and CDR2 FQNEAQ (reference sequence). This chain's CDR3 is CASSSSGVLGNTIYF. The CDR3 DNA reads TGTGCCAGCAGCTCAAGCGGAGTGCTCGGAAACACCATATATTTT.

CDR3 sequence reads: CAWSYGQGAKGYTF. CDR3 sequence (DNA): TGTGCCTGGAGTTATGGGCAGGGGGCGAAAGGCTACACCTTC. The rearrangement joins TRBV30 to TRBJ1-2, with TRBD1 matching over 8 bases. V trimming: 2 bases; J trimming: 8 bases; junction bases outside the gene matches: 10. Germline CDR1 reads GTSNPN; CDR2 reads SVGIG (reference sequence). The CDR3 extends over 14 amino acids. The full variable domain, rest sourced from reference TRBV30 and TRBJ1-2, is SQTIHQWPATLVQPVGSPLSLECTVEGTSNPNLYWYRQAAGRGLQLLFYSVGIGQISSEVPQNLSASRPQDRQFILSSKKLLLSDSGFYLCAWSYGQGAKGYTFGSGTRLTVV.

This rearrangement joins TRBV5-1 to TRBJ2-1; 7 nucleotides match TRBD2. CDR3 length equals 15 residues. The V and J ends lost 5 bases and 9 bases, in that order; junction bases with no gene match: 14. The germline CDR1 and CDR2 sequences are SGHRS and YFSETQ. DNA of the CDR3: TGCGCCAGCAGAATCGCCGGGACTACCGCGGGTGAGCAGTTCTTC. Translating it yields CASRIAGTTAGEQFF. Variable domain in full (rest from reference TRBV5-1 and TRBJ2-1): KAGVTQTPRYLIKTRGQQVTLSCSPISGHRSVSWYQQTPGQGLQFLFEYFSETQRNKGNFPGRFSGRQFSNSRSEMNVSTLELGDSALYLCASRIAGTTAGEQFFGPGTRLTVL.

The CDR3: CASSRSGTYNEQFF. The CDR3 DNA follows: TGTGCCAGCAGCCGTAGCGGGACCTACAATGAGCAGTTCTTC. The chain combines TRBV11-2 with TRBJ2-1; the match to TRBD2 covers 8 bases. There are 14 residues in the CDR3. Germline V gene sequence: CDR1 SGHAT, CDR2 FQNNGV. V was pared by 5 bases and J by 2 bases, with 2 bases of the junction left unmatched.